Included here is one T cell receptor beta chain sequence, with context. Its antigen is not known. The data originate from a study of T cell responses to AZD1222 COVID-19 vaccine. General observations from the study: Reports indicate that nearly half of spike-specific TCRs are directed at unmutated variant regions. Among those given AZD1222, only 5 to 7 were seropositive at baseline. Clonal diversity was possibly underestimated; the donors were predominantly white British and more often female.

The V gene's germline CDR1 is MGHDK and CDR2 SYGVNS. V shed 3 bases and J 10 bases; nucleotides not matched to a gene: 8. This CDR3 is built from 13 residues. Assay used: immunoSEQ multiplex PCR; TCRdb lists only in-frame clones, some missing. This repertoire shows under 150,000 clones, about 93% found once; its top ten account for approximately 5.3%. The gene calls are TRBV25-1 and TRBJ1-1, with 7 bases that match TRBD1. This clonotype originated in an adult in good health. The source material was peripheral blood, sampled on day 0 of AZD1222 vaccination. The CDR3 nucleotides are TGTGCCAGCAGTGACCCAGGGGGGCCGGGAGCTTTCTTT. Protein product: CASSDPGGPGAFF.